These 18 T cell receptor beta chains originate from one sample sequenced in a study of breast tumors, draining lymph nodes, adjacent tissues. Samples came from axillary lymph nodes draining the breast cancer. MiXCR, applied by TCRdb to the multiplex PCR reads, yields one record per CDR3 protein. The table shows over 150,000 distinct CDR3 sequences, with roughly 31% occurring only once. Sequenced input: axillary lymph node tissue. The receptors here all came from a female donor with breast cancer. Some clones in this sample may be carry-over from other donors' samples.

This clonotype was detected many times. The rearrangement joins TRBV9 to TRBJ1-5; D is unresolved. Germline V lookup: CDR1 SGDLS, CDR2 YYNGEE. V was shortened by 0 bases and J by 10 bases, with 14 bases between the two germline ends. The CDR3 totals 14 residues. For the CDR3, the DNA is TGTGCCAGCAGCGTAGGCACAGCCGAGGGACCCCAGCATTTT. It translates to CASSVGTAEGPQHF.

About this clonotype: At one of its ends the junction is not consistent with the germline gene, which may arise from a read error. V is TRBV20-1 and J is TRBJ2-1, with 10 bases aligning to TRBD2. CDR3 length: 12 residues. Germline V gene sequence: CDR1 DFQATT, CDR2 SNEGSKA (reference sequence). CDR3 bases: TGCAGTGCTACCCGGGATAGCGGGGGGTTGCTCTTC. It codes for CSATRDSGGLLF.

This clonotype has just a few counts. The gene calls are TRBV11-2 and TRBJ2-5; TRBD1 matches at 8 bases. The CDR3 contains 15 residues. Unmatched junction bases numbered 5, after V lost 0 bases and J lost 5 bases. Germline values: CDR1 SGHAT, CDR2 FQNNGV. The CDR3 DNA reads as TGTGCCAGCAGCTTAGATCCAGGGGGCGGGGAGACCCAGTACTTC. It translates to CASSLDPGGGETQYF.

Comment on this clonotype: With a much larger clone just one base away, this may be a read error. The V and J genes are TRBV4-2 and TRBJ1-2; possible D gene TRBD1, 6 bases. CDR1 is LGHNA, CDR2 YNFKEQ, per germline. The CDR3 contains 15 residues. V was clipped by 2 bases and J by 12 bases, with 22 bases between them. DNA for the CDR3: TGTGCCAGCAGCCAACTCGATAGGGGGGCCAGGGGCAACACCTTC. It is translated as CASSQLDRGARGNTF.

V usage is TRBV6-5 and J usage is TRBJ2-7; tentatively, D is TRBD1 or TRBD2 (5 bases each). V was cut by 0 bases and J by 5 bases, with 5 bases left in between. CDR1 is MNHEY, CDR2 SVGAGI, per germline. The CDR3 totals 12 residues. CDR3 nucleotide sequence: TGTGCCAGCAGTTACTCGGGGGACGAGCAGTACTTC. It specifies CASSYSGDEQYF.

Only one count was recorded for this clonotype. The V gene is TRBV6-6, the J gene TRBJ2-3; TRBD2 aligns across 7 bases. CDR1 is MNHNY, CDR2 SVGAGI, per germline (reference sequence). J was trimmed by 14 bases and V by 2 bases; bases with no gene match: 4. This CDR3 is built from 11 residues. The CDR3 spells CASSYGTILYF. Here the CDR3 DNA reads TGTGCCAGCAGTTACGGGACTATATTGTATTTT.

Note on this clonotype: This may arise from a read error, as a much more abundant clone is one base away. The genes are TRBV20-1 and TRBJ2-1; D perhaps matches TRBD2 (5 bases). CDR1 and CDR2 (germline): DFQATT, SNEGSKA (reference sequence). This CDR3 is 13 amino acids long. Trimming left V 2 bases short and J 12 bases short, with 17 bases between. This CDR3 reads CSARKATRRAQFF. The CDR3 DNA follows: TGCAGTGCTAGAAAGGCAACCAGGCGGGCGCAGTTCTTC.

This clonotype has ten or more counts. One junction end disagrees with the germline gene, perhaps due to a read error. The CDR3 spells CASSLAGLAGGNQETQYF. DNA for the CDR3: TGTGCTAGCAGCTTAGCGGGACTAGCGGGAGGAAACCAAGAGACCCAGTACTTC. The J gene is TRBJ2-5, the V gene TRBV7-7; TRBD2 matches at 15 bases. CDR3 length: 18 amino acids. The germline V gene encodes CDR1 SSHAT and CDR2 FNYEAQ (reference sequence).

This clonotype was detected many times. The chain combines TRBV15 with TRBJ1-4, with D perhaps TRBD1 (5 bases). CDR3 length equals 14 residues. Trimming shortened V by 1 base and J by 5 bases, and 8 bases separated the two germline ends. Germline V gene data show CDR1 as LNHNV and CDR2 as YYDKDF (reference sequence). CDR3 residues: CATSRGGTNEKLFF. The CDR3 region has the DNA TGTGCCACCAGCAGAGGGGGGACGAATGAAAAACTGTTTTTT.

This clonotype has a count of ten or more. The rearrangement joins TRBV19 to TRBJ1-4; D is ambiguous. The V gene lost 3 bases and the J gene lost 7 bases, with 9 bases spanning the gap. Germline lookup yields CDR1 LNHDA and CDR2 SQIVND (reference sequence). CDR3 length: 13 amino acids. The CDR3 nucleotides are TGTGCCAGTAGTATGACCCAGACTGAAAAACTGTTTTTT. Amino acid sequence: CASSMTQTEKLFF.

This clonotype was recorded at least ten times. The CDR3 DNA follows: TGTGCCAGCAGCGGCTCGACGGGATTGAGGTCCTACAATGAGCAGTTCTTC. As protein: CASSGSTGLRSYNEQFF. The chain joins TRBV9 to TRBJ2-1; D might be TRBD2 (5 bases). Trimming shortened V by 3 bases and J by 1 base, and 17 bases separated the two germline ends. The germline V gene has CDR1 SGDLS and CDR2 YYNGEE. The CDR3 length is 17 residues.

This clonotype was counted many times. The chain employs TRBV2 and TRBJ1-4; possibly TRBD1 for D (5 bases). Germline loops: CDR1 SNHLY, CDR2 FYNNEI. V dropped 6 bases and J dropped 8 bases, with 16 bases sitting between them. This CDR3 contains 14 residues. The CDR3 region has the DNA TGTGCCAGCAGAATGCAGGGAGTTAGGGAAAAACTGTTTTTT. The encoded protein is CASRMQGVREKLFF.

In regard to this clonotype: The junction departs from germline at one end; a sequencing error may be responsible. The V gene is TRBV6-2 or TRBV6-3, the J gene TRBJ1-2; no definite D call. CDR1 is MNHEY, CDR2 SVGEGT, per germline. The CDR3 sequence is 14 residues long. CDR3 sequence (DNA): TGTACCAGCAACCCCGGGCCCTCTTACTATGGCTACACCTTC. Its protein product is CTSNPGPSYYGYTF.

This clonotype has ten or more counts. The rearrangement joins TRBV10-3 to TRBJ2-7; 13 bases map to TRBD2. V was pared by 4 bases and J by 3 bases, with 0 bases of the junction left unmatched. CDR3 length: 14 residues. The germline CDR1 and CDR2 sequences are ENHRY and SYGVKD. The CDR3 DNA is TGTGCCATCAGTGGGACTAGCGGGAGCTACGAGCAGTACTTC. Translation: CAISGTSGSYEQYF.

As for this clonotype: Just one base apart from a much larger clone, this may be a read error. The J gene is TRBJ1-2, the V gene TRBV6-1; tentatively, D is TRBD1 (5 bases). Germline V gene lookup returns CDR1 MNHNS and CDR2 SASEGT. V was trimmed by 5 bases and J by 3 bases, leaving 10 bases between them. This CDR3 is 13 amino acids long. CDR3 coding DNA: TGTGCCAGCAGTCTCGGGGGGTACTATGGCTACACCTTC. Translating gives CASSLGGYYGYTF.

With regard to this clonotype: In this CDR3 the conserved last residue, phenylalanine or tryptophan, is missing, so a read error is likely. The DNA is left out, because the CDR3 cannot be placed on it with certainty; the CDR3 is given as TCRdb lists it. The chain has TRBV15 and TRBJ1-6. The CDR3 totals 8 residues, both ends included. CDR1 is LNHNV and CDR2 is YYDKDF in the germline V gene (reference sequence). The CDR3 protein is CATSRDNS.

Turning to this clonotype: The junction does not match germline at one end; this may be a read error. The rearrangement links TRBV2 to TRBJ2-1; 12 positions match TRBD1. The CDR3 has 16 amino acids. The germline V gene encodes CDR1 SNHLY and CDR2 FYNNEI. CDR3 DNA sequence: TGCGCCAGCAGCCTGTCACCGGGACAGGGGGCGGCTGAGCAGTTCTTC. Amino acid sequence: CASSLSPGQGAAEQFF. Complete variable domain (other parts from reference TRBV2 and TRBJ2-1): EPEVTQTPSHQVTQMGQEVILRCVPISNHLYFYWYRQILGQKVEFLVSFYNNEISEKSEIFDDQFSVERPDGSNFTLKIRSTKLEDSAMYFCASSLSPGQGAAEQFFGPGTRLTVL.

The chain couples TRBV12-3 or TRBV12-4 to TRBJ2-7, with TRBD2 matching 16 bases. This CDR3 spans 17 amino acids. V shed 7 bases, J shed 7 bases, and the junction held 13 bases outside the gene matches. This CDR3 is CASNLQGLAGGPQEQYF. The CDR3 DNA is TGTGCCAGCAACCTACAGGGACTAGCGGGGGGGCCGCAGGAGCAGTACTTC.